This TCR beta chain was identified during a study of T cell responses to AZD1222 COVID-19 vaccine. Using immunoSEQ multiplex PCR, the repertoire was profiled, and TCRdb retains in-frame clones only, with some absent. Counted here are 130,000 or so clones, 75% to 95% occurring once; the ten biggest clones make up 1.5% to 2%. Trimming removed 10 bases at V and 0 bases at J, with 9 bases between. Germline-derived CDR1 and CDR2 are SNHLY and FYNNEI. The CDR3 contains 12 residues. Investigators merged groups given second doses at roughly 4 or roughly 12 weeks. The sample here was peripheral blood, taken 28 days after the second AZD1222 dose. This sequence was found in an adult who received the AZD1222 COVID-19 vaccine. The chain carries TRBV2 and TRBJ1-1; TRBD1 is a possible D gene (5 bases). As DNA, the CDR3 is TGTGCCACTAGGGGTGTGAACACTGAAGCTTTCTTT. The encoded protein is CATRGVNTEAFF.